The clone carrying this T cell receptor beta chain appeared a single time. No cell sorting was done before RNA was extracted from the tissue. This entry is derived from a study of tumor and adjacent non-tumor tissue in lung cancer. The wider study: Histology: about 13 adenocarcinoma, 2 squamous cell carcinoma, 1 small cell lung cancer.

The germline V and J ends were trimmed by 5 bases and 12 bases, with 22 bases remaining between them. This CDR3 is 14 amino acids long. CDR1 MNHEY and CDR2 SVGAGI come from the germline V gene. Three rounds of nested PCR, following a modified ARM-PCR protocol, produced the TCRbeta library. TCRdb analysed the multiplex PCR reads with MiXCR anew, one entry per CDR3 protein. The sample holds 100,000 to 120,000 distinct CDR3 sequences, about 87% seen once. The sample consisted of lung tumor tissue. The receptor was isolated from an older man with non-small cell lung cancer. This chain joins TRBV6-5 and TRBJ1-1, with a possible D match to TRBD1 (5 bases). CDR3 nucleotide sequence: TGTGCCAGCAGTACAGGAGACTTGGGCACTGTAACTTTCTTT. Protein sequence: CASSTGDLGTVTFF.